The 3 T cell receptor beta chains below come from one sample, sequenced in a study of T cells in Graves' hyperthyroidism and ophthalmopathy. Researchers took RNA transcripts and amplified the TCR beta CDR3 regions from them. Researchers ran a first-round RT-PCR on the TCR CDR3 using the HTBI primer set. In TCRdb, the multiplex PCR reads were re-called with MiXCR into one record per CDR3 protein. The sample has roughly 700,000 distinct CDR3 sequences; 15% to 20% are singletons. Material: blood. Every receptor here comes from a man aged 45-65 years with Graves' hyperthyroidism.

This clonotype was observed at least ten times. This chain links TRBV7-9 with TRBJ2-7; 7 nucleotides align to TRBD1. The CDR3 is 15 amino acids. Germline CDR1 reads SEHNR; CDR2 reads FQNEAQ (reference sequence). J lost 3 bases, V lost 5 bases, and 10 bases had no gene match. The CDR3 nucleotides are TGTGCCAGCAGCCCAATGGACAGGCACCGCTACGAGCAGTACTTC. It is translated as CASSPMDRHRYEQYF.

This clonotype was detected only a few times. The chain couples TRBV20-1 to TRBJ2-6; D gene ambiguous. V dropped 8 bases and J dropped 0 bases, with 5 bases sitting between them. The CDR3 is made up of 12 amino acids. Looked up from germline, CDR1 is DFQATT and CDR2 is SNEGSKA (reference sequence). The CDR3 here is CSPVSGANVLTF. DNA for the CDR3: TGCAGTCCAGTCTCTGGGGCCAACGTCCTGACTTTC.

This clonotype was seen at least ten times. This chain uses TRBV2 with TRBJ2-5; TRBD1 agrees at 12 bases. The CDR3 has 16 amino acids. The trim removed 1 base at V and 5 bases at J, leaving 5 bases unmatched. The V gene's germline CDR1 is SNHLY and CDR2 FYNNEI. In nucleotides, the CDR3 is TGTGCCAGCAGTGAAGTGGGACAGGGGGCCTGGGAGACCCAGTACTTC. Translating it yields CASSEVGQGAWETQYF.